A selection of T cell receptor beta chains follows, all from one sample in a study of cytotoxic CD8 clonotypes in ibrutinib-treated CLL. Measured with immunoSEQ multiplex PCR; TCRdb has only the in-frame clones, and not every one. The sample records about 160,000 clones, approximately 90% being singletons. Sequences were derived from PBMCs, sampled at disease progression, from a patient treated with ibrutinib. The receptors here all came from a human donor with chronic lymphocytic leukemia. Both conserved end residues are part of each CDR3. The D gene is left open where the match is weak. The size of a clone is reported for some rows only, either as once, few or many, or as a class for expanded clones.

TRBD2 TRBJ2-1 TRBV7-2 15 . TGTGCCAGCATAACCGGGACTAGAGCTTTTGATGAGCAGTTCTTC CASITGTRAFDEQFF
TRBD1 TRBJ1-5 TRBV6-5 15 . TGTGCCAGCAGAGCGGACAGGGGGAATTATCAGCCCCAGCATTTT CASRADRGNYQPQHF
. TRBJ2-1 TRBV7-3 15 . TGTGCCAGCAGCTTCTCCCTATTAGGTGGGGGTGAGCAGTTCTTC CASSFSLLGGGEQFF
TRBD1 TRBJ2-7 TRBV28 16 . TGTGCCAGCATCTCCAACAGGGGGCTTTCGGATTACGAGCAGTACTTC CASISNRGLSDYEQYF
. TRBJ2-7 TRBV2 13 few TGTGCCAGCAGTGAACCCTTCTCCTACGAGCAGTACTTC CASSEPFSYEQYF
. TRBJ2-3 TRBV2 11 . TGTGCCAGCAGGGGAGCTTCGGCGCAGTATTTT CASRGASAQYF
TRBD2 TRBJ2-3 TRBV10-3 15 . TGTGCCATCAGTGAGCGGGCGGGGGGCACAGATACGCAGTATTTT CAISERAGGTDTQYF
. TRBJ2-7 TRBV5-4 13 once TGTGCCAGCAGCCAAGACCAGACCTACGAGCAGTACTTC CASSQDQTYEQYF
TRBD2 TRBJ2-5 TRBV27 16 . TGTGCCAGCAGTCCTTTTCTAGCGGGAGGGCCGGTGACCCAGTACTTC CASSPFLAGGPVTQYF
TRBD2 TRBJ2-7 TRBV11-2 17 . TGTGCCAGCAGCTTAGTAGGGAGCGGGAGAACCTCCTACGAGCAGTACTTC CASSLVGSGRTSYEQYF
TRBD1 TRBJ2-7 TRBV9 14 . TGTGCCAGCAGCGTAGTGGGGACAGGGACCGAGCAGTACTTC CASSVVGTGTEQYF
TRBD2 TRBJ2-1 TRBV5-1 17 . TGCGCCAGCAGCCCCGAGGCGGGAGGTACTCGATTGGATGAGCAGTTCTTC CASSPEAGGTRLDEQFF
. TRBJ1-1 TRBV11-3 15 once TGTGCCAGCAGCTCAAAGACAAGGATGAACACTGAAGCTTTCTTT CASSSKTRMNTEAFF
. TRBJ1-3 TRBV28 16 . TGTGCCAGCAGTTTAACTGACACTAGTTCTGGAAACACCATATATTTT CASSLTDTSSGNTIYF
TRBD1 TRBJ2-7 TRBV13 16 . TGTGCCAGCAGCTTAGGGGGACAGGGAGTTTGGAACGAGCAGTACTTC CASSLGGQGVWNEQYF
TRBD1 TRBJ2-7 TRBV28 16 . TGTGCCAGCAGTCGGATGGGGACAGGGACCTCCGGCGAGCAGTACTTC CASSRMGTGTSGEQYF
. TRBJ2-2 TRBV18 14 few TGTGCCAGCTCAAAGACTCCTAACACCGGGGAGCTGTTTTTT CASSKTPNTGELFF
. TRBJ1-5 TRBV4-2 17 few TGTGCCAGCAGCCAAGATAGCGCCCGGAGGAGTAATCAGCCCCAGCATTTT CASSQDSARRSNQPQHF
. TRBJ1-5 TRBV10-3 14 few TGTGCCATCAGTGAGGTGGGGGACGATCAGCCCCAGCATTTT CAISEVGDDQPQHF
. TRBJ2-7 TRBV5-1 14 . TGCGCCAGCAGCTGGGGGGACACCCCCTACGAGCAGTACTTC CASSWGDTPYEQYF
. TRBJ2-3 TRBV7-2 11 . TGTGCCAGCAGCCCCACAGATACGCAGTATTTT CASSPTDTQYF
TRBD1 TRBJ1-1 TRBV19 15 . TGTGCCAGTAGTATCTCGGGACAGGGCAAAGGTGAAGCTTTCTTT CASSISGQGKGEAFF
TRBD2 TRBJ2-3 TRBV7-2 16 . TGTGCCAGCAGCTCCCCACTAGCGGGGCGCTGGGATACGCAGTATTTT CASSSPLAGRWDTQYF
TRBD1 TRBJ1-5 TRBV28 21 . TGTGCCAGCAGTTCACGAGCCGGGACAGAGAAAACTCTGCATAGCAATCAGCCCCAGCATTTT CASSSRAGTEKTLHSNQPQHF
TRBD1 TRBJ1-5 TRBV6-1 15 . TGTGCCAGCAGTTCTCGGGACAGTTTGAATCAGCCCCAGCATTTT CASSSRDSLNQPQHF
. TRBJ1-1 TRBV10-3 13 . TGTGCCATCAGTGCGACTAGACCCACTGAAGCTTTCTTT CAISATRPTEAFF
TRBD1 TRBJ1-5 TRBV19 18 . TGTGCCAGTAGCTTCGACACGGGACAGGGATATAGCAATCAGCCCCAGCATTTT CASSFDTGQGYSNQPQHF
. TRBJ1-1 TRBV19 13 . TGTGCCAGTAGTATTCGGGGGAACACTGAAGCTTTCTTT CASSIRGNTEAFF
TRBD1 TRBJ1-5 TRBV7-8 14 few TGTGCCAGCAGCTCGACAGGGTCTAGTCAGCCCCAGCATTTT CASSSTGSSQPQHF
. TRBJ1-2 TRBV4-3 15 . TGCGCCAGCAGCCAAGATTGGAGGCAGACAAATGGCTACACCTTC CASSQDWRQTNGYTF
. TRBJ1-1 TRBV30 13 . TGTGCCTGGAGTGTAAATCGGGGTACTGAAGCTTTCTTT CAWSVNRGTEAFF
. TRBJ2-2 TRBV7-3 14 few TGTGCCAGCAGCTTAAGTACGAACACCGGGGAGCTGTTTTTT CASSLSTNTGELFF
TRBD1 TRBJ2-2 TRBV27 15 . TGTGCCAGCAGTTCATTGACAGGGGTCCCCGGGGAGCTGTTTTTT CASSSLTGVPGELFF
TRBD1 TRBJ2-3 TRBV6-4 15 few TGTGCCAGCAGTGAACGGACAGGGGGCGCAGATACGCAGTATTTT CASSERTGGADTQYF
. TRBJ2-3 TRBV15 12 . TGTGCCACCAGCAAAGGGCAGGGTACGCAGTATTTT CATSKGQGTQYF
. TRBJ1-2 TRBV6-5 14 . TGTGCCAGCAGTTACGGTCAGGGCGGCTATGGCTACACCTTC CASSYGQGGYGYTF
. TRBJ1-2 TRBV21-1 14 few TGTGCCAGCGTTCGGGACCGCCATCTTTATGGCTACACCTTC CASVRDRHLYGYTF
. TRBJ1-2 TRBV27 15 . TGTGCCAGCAGTTTGGTGGGAGGGATAGGATATGGCTACACCTTC CASSLVGGIGYGYTF
. TRBJ2-7 TRBV9 15 . TGTGCCAGCAGCGCAGACGGACTCAGCTCCTACGAGCAGTACTTC CASSADGLSSYEQYF
. TRBJ2-3 TRBV14 18 . TGTGCCAGCAGCCAAGGTGCGGCGGGTGGACGAAGCACAGATACGCAGTATTTT CASSQGAAGGRSTDTQYF
. TRBJ2-7 TRBV20-1 11 . TGCAGTGCTAGTGTGGGTCAGGGCCAGTACTTC CSASVGQGQYF
TRBD2 TRBJ2-1 TRBV4-1 16 . TGCGCCAGCAGCCAATTCGCGGGAGCGGGTTACAATGAGCAGTTCTTC CASSQFAGAGYNEQFF
TRBD1 TRBJ1-2 TRBV29-1 15 . TGCAGCGTGGGGAAAACAGGGGGCGCCTCGTCCGGCTACACCTTC CSVGKTGGASSGYTF
. TRBJ1-2 TRBV20-1 11 . TGCAGTGGTAAAGCTAACTATGGCTACACCTTC CSGKANYGYTF
TRBD1 TRBJ1-3 TRBV5-1 15 . TGCGCCAGCACCGCGGACAGGGTCACTGAGGGGACCATATATTTT CASTADRVTEGTIYF
. TRBJ1-1 TRBV19 15 . TGTGCCACCAGATTTTCCGGTGAAATGAACACTGAAGCTTTCTTT CATRFSGEMNTEAFF
. TRBJ1-2 TRBV6-6 13 once TGTGCCAGCAGTGGGACTCTACCCTATGGCTACACCTTC CASSGTLPYGYTF
TRBD1 TRBJ1-5 TRBV5-1 15 . TGCGCCAGCAGCCCCGACCCTACAGGGGAACAGCCCCAGCATTTT CASSPDPTGEQPQHF